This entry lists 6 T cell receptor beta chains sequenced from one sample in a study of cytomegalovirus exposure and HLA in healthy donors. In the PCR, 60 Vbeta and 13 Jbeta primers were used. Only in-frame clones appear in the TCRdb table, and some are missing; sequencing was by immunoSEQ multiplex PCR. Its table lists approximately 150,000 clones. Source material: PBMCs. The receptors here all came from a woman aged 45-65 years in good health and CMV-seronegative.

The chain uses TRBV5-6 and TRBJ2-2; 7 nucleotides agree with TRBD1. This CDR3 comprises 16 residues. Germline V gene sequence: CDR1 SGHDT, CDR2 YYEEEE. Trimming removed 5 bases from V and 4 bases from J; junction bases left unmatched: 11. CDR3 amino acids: CASSPGTERITGELFF. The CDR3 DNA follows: TGTGCCAGCAGTCCCGGGACAGAACGTATCACCGGGGAGCTGTTTTTT.

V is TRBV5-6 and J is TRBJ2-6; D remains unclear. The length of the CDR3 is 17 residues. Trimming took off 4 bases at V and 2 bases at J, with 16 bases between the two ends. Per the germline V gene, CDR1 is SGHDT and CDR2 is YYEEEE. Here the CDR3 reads CASSPSPIVPGANVLTF. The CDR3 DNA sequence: TGTGCCAGCAGCCCCTCCCCTATAGTCCCTGGGGCCAACGTCCTGACTTTC.

CDR3: CASRTGWATEAFF. The CDR3 DNA reads as TGTGCCAGCAGGACAGGTTGGGCCACTGAAGCTTTCTTT. The V call is TRBV6-5, the J call TRBJ1-1, with D possibly matching TRBD1 (6 bases). From germline, CDR1 is MNHEY and CDR2 SVGAGI. Trimming pared 6 bases from V and 4 bases from J, leaving 12 bases between. CDR3 length: 13 amino acids.

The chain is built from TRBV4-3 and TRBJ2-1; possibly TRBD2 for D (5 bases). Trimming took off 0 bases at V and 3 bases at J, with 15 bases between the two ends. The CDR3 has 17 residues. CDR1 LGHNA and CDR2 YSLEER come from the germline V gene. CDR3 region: CASSQDWRRLLYNEQFF. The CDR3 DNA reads TGCGCCAGCAGCCAAGATTGGCGGAGGTTACTCTACAATGAGCAGTTCTTC.

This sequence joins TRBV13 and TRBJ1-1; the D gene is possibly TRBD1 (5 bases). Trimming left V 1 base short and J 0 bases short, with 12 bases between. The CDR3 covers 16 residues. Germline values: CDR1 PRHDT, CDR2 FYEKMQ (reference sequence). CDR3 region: CASSLDGGGLNTEAFF. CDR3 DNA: TGTGCCAGCAGCTTAGACGGGGGGGGACTGAACACTGAAGCTTTCTTT.

The CDR3 loop reads CASSEVDEKLFF. The CDR3 DNA reads TGTGCCAGCAGTGAAGTCGATGAAAAACTGTTTTTT. The chain couples TRBV25-1 to TRBJ1-4; D remains unclear. V lost 2 bases and J lost 6, with 4 bases in between. The germline CDR1 and CDR2 sequences are MGHDK and SYGVNS. The CDR3 is 12 amino acids.